A selection of T cell receptor beta chains follows, all from one sample in a study of synovial regulatory T cells in juvenile arthritis. The repertoire was sequenced with immunoSEQ multiplex PCR; TCRdb's copy has only in-frame clones and lacks some. Its table lists approximately 7,000 clones. The sample was Treg cells from blood. These receptors were obtained from a donor aged 2-35 years with juvenile idiopathic arthritis. Both conserved end residues are part of each CDR3. Fields, in order: J gene, V gene, clone size, CDR3 protein. Size is stated for part of the rows, as once, few or many counts, or as a class when the clone is expanded.

TRBJ2-2,TRBV18,-,CASSPLGTTGELFF
TRBJ2-2,TRBV11-2,-,CASSFLNTGELFF
TRBJ2-7,TRBV2,-,CASTFGLADYYEQYF
TRBJ2-5,TRBV5-1,-,CASSYGTAFWGETQYF
TRBJ2-1,TRBV7-6,-,CASSLHLTSGGKSEQFF
TRBJ2-6,TRBV27,-,CASDYRASGANVLTF
TRBJ2-1,TRBV19,-,CASSLAGVLSYNEQFF
TRBJ1-2,TRBV10-2,-,CASRQDRDGYTF
TRBJ2-2,TRBV5-4,-,CASSLRGIGELFF
TRBJ1-5,TRBV19,-,CASSIEGQPQHF
TRBJ2-1,TRBV7-8,-,CASSRAPDRGNEQFF
TRBJ1-5,TRBV27,-,CASSFQGSNQPQHF
TRBJ2-7,TRBV12-1,-,CASNGTASYEQYF
TRBJ2-7,TRBV10-3,-,CAISGGSGSTYEQYF
TRBJ1-2,TRBV21-1,-,CASISPNRGWDYGYTF
TRBJ2-5,TRBV18,-,CASSPLRLAKETQYF
TRBJ1-2,TRBV30,-,CAWSIGINYGYTF
TRBJ2-2,TRBV7-3,-,CASSLYSNTGELFF
TRBJ2-7,TRBV15,-,CATSRGVSSYEQYF
TRBJ2-3,TRBV18,-,CASSDRGTDTQYF
TRBJ2-7,TRBV4-1,-,CASSQTSGMTYEQYF
TRBJ1-2,TRBV18,-,CASSPEAYYGYTF
TRBJ2-1,TRBV5-4,-,CASSAGTDNEQFF
TRBJ2-3,TRBV5-1,-,CASSLGGPTDTQYF
TRBJ1-4,TRBV18,-,CASSPYNEKLFF
TRBJ2-7,TRBV27,medium-sized,CASSLSEGALGEQYF
TRBJ2-7,TRBV7-2,-,CASSLRGAGGDLAYEQYF
TRBJ2-1,TRBV5-4,-,CATTWTGSIEQFF
TRBJ2-2,TRBV4-1,-,CASSPVGTGQHTGELFF
TRBJ1-2,TRBV10-2,medium-sized,CAASLVGLGNYGYTF
TRBJ2-3,TRBV7-2,-,CASSLPGPDTQYF
TRBJ2-7,TRBV11-2,-,CASKQGVGGYEQYF
TRBJ1-2,TRBV6-6,-,CASRQPQNYGYTF
TRBJ2-5,TRBV7-3,-,CASSLFGRGRKETQYF
TRBJ1-4,TRBV5-1,-,CASSLGGEKLFF
TRBJ2-3,TRBV19,-,CASSIFRVGDTQYF
TRBJ1-1,TRBV9,medium-sized,CASSPGTVNTEAFF
TRBJ1-1,TRBV21-1,-,CASRGTPVEAFF
TRBJ2-7,TRBV11-1,-,CASSLRGQSYEQYF
TRBJ2-3,TRBV7-9,-,CASSRDISTDTQYF
TRBJ2-1,TRBV14,-,CASSQVDPGLYNEQFF